Listed below are T cell receptor beta chains from one sample, sequenced in a study of OX40 agonist ivuxolimab in advanced cancers. The method was immunoSEQ multiplex PCR; TCRdb's version includes in-frame clones alone and lacks a portion of them. The data show approximately 58,000 clones, with 88% seen just once and about 3.5% held by the top ten. The sequencing here drew on CD4+ or CD8+ T cells sorted from blood, taken in a trial of the OX40 agonist ivuxolimab. The receptor set was obtained from an adult with an advanced solid tumor such as melanoma, head and neck, liver or kidney cancer. Each CDR3 is given with its conserved first and last residue. The D gene is left open where the match is weak. Clone size appears in some rows only: once, few, many, or a class for an expanded clone.

j_gene	abundance	d_gene	v_gene	CDR3aa	CDR3nt
TRBJ2-1	NA	NA	TRBV9	CASSAALGSIEQFF	TGTGCCAGCAGCGCAGCCCTAGGTAGCATTGAGCAGTTCTTC
TRBJ1-1	NA	NA	TRBV9	CASSVDPPGKAFF	TGTGCCAGCAGCGTAGATCCACCGGGAAAAGCTTTCTTT
TRBJ2-7	NA	NA	TRBV5-1	CASSQAGGSYYEQYF	TGCGCCAGCAGCCAGGCAGGAGGGAGCTACTACGAGCAGTACTTC
TRBJ1-1	NA	NA	TRBV27	CASSLLGTMNTEAFF	TGTGCCAGCAGTTTATTAGGGACAATGAACACTGAAGCTTTCTTT
TRBJ2-1	NA	TRBD2	TRBV7-2	CASSLTASGSVYNEQFF	TGTGCCAGCAGCTTAACGGCTAGCGGGAGCGTTTACAATGAGCAGTTCTTC
TRBJ2-3	NA	TRBD2	TRBV28	CASRSLAGGTDTQYF	TGTGCCAGCAGGTCTTTAGCGGGAGGAACAGATACGCAGTATTTT
TRBJ1-1	NA	TRBD1	TRBV30	CAWRGQGSTEAFF	TGTGCCTGGAGGGGACAGGGATCCACTGAAGCTTTCTTT
TRBJ1-2	NA	NA	TRBV11-2	CASSSQRGDYGYTF	TGTGCCAGCAGCTCACAAAGGGGGGACTATGGCTACACCTTC
TRBJ2-3	NA	TRBD2	TRBV11-3	CASSTSREGGTDTQYF	TGTGCCAGCAGCACTTCCCGGGAGGGCGGCACAGATACGCAGTATTTT
TRBJ1-3	NA	NA	TRBV6-5	CASSRTGYSGNTIYF	TGTGCCAGCAGTCGCACAGGGTACTCTGGAAACACCATATATTTT
TRBJ1-1	NA	NA	TRBV29-1	CSVGLSAARHTEAFF	TGCAGCGTTGGCCTCTCCGCGGCACGGCACACTGAAGCTTTCTTT
TRBJ1-1	NA	TRBD1	TRBV7-2	CASSTWTGRSEAFF	TGTGCCAGCAGCACATGGACAGGGAGATCTGAAGCTTTCTTT
TRBJ1-4	NA	NA	TRBV18	CASSPNHEKLFF	TGTGCCAGCTCACCAAATCACGAAAAACTGTTTTTT
TRBJ2-3	NA	NA	TRBV6-6	CASSSDTDTQYF	TGTGCCAGCAGTTCCGATACAGATACGCAGTATTTT
TRBJ2-5	NA	NA	TRBV18	CASSPPGVEGVETQYF	TGTGCCAGCTCACCACCCGGGGTGGAAGGCGTGGAGACCCAGTACTTC
TRBJ2-1	NA	TRBD2	TRBV10-3	CAIRTGTSETRSYNEQFF	TGTGCCATCAGGACCGGGACTAGCGAAACTCGCTCCTACAATGAGCAGTTCTTC
TRBJ2-7	NA	NA	TRBV6-5	CASLIAPGLFYEQYF	TGTGCCAGCCTCATTGCCCCGGGACTTTTCTACGAGCAGTACTTC
TRBJ2-7	NA	NA	TRBV5-1	CASRPGWTSYEQYF	TGCGCCAGCAGACCGGGGTGGACATCGTACGAGCAGTACTTC
TRBJ1-1	NA	TRBD1	TRBV19	CASSGQTNTEAFF	TGTGCCAGTTCGGGACAGACGAACACTGAAGCTTTCTTT
TRBJ2-7	NA	TRBD1	TRBV5-8	CASSTTGGLYEQYF	TGTGCCAGCAGCACTACAGGGGGACTCTACGAGCAGTACTTC
TRBJ1-4	NA	NA	TRBV30	CAWSSGDGKLFF	TGTGCCTGGAGTTCAGGGGACGGAAAACTGTTTTTT
TRBJ1-1	NA	NA	TRBV25-1	CASSMGGGTEAFF	TGTGCCAGCAGTATGGGGGGCGGCACTGAAGCTTTCTTT
TRBJ2-3	NA	NA	TRBV4-3	CASSQVGSGNTDTQYF	TGCGCCAGCAGCCAAGTAGGTAGCGGCAACACAGATACGCAGTATTTT
TRBJ2-7	NA	TRBD1	TRBV6-1	CASSEGTGADEQYF	TGTGCCAGCAGTGAAGGCACAGGGGCAGACGAGCAGTACTTC
TRBJ2-7	NA	NA	TRBV27	CASSLPGVGNEQYF	TGTGCCAGCAGTCTCCCGGGGGTGGGGAACGAGCAGTACTTC
TRBJ1-1	few	NA	TRBV19	CASSKGSGDTEAFF	TGTGCCAGTAGTAAGGGGTCAGGGGACACTGAAGCTTTCTTT
TRBJ1-4	NA	TRBD1	TRBV5-1	CASSRTGGSEKLFF	TGCGCCAGCAGCCGTACAGGGGGTTCTGAAAAACTGTTTTTT
TRBJ2-1	NA	NA	TRBV7-9	CASSMEGYEQFF	TGTGCCAGCAGCATGGAGGGGTATGAGCAGTTCTTC
TRBJ2-1	NA	NA	TRBV5-1	CASSLTIHEQFF	TGCGCCAGCAGCCTCACAATACATGAGCAGTTCTTC
TRBJ2-1	NA	TRBD2	TRBV5-1	CASSLSGRAYNEQFF	TGCGCCAGCAGCTTGAGCGGGAGGGCCTACAATGAGCAGTTCTTC
TRBJ2-6	NA	NA	TRBV30	CAWSADSGANVLTF	TGTGCCTGGAGTGCGGACTCTGGGGCCAACGTCCTGACTTTC
TRBJ2-5	NA	NA	TRBV11-3	CASSLGLGQRNQETQYF	TGTGCCAGCAGCTTAGGGCTCGGACAGCGTAACCAAGAGACCCAGTACTTC
TRBJ2-1	NA	TRBD1	TRBV2	CASSDYRGNDNEQFF	TGTGCCAGCAGTGACTACAGGGGAAACGACAATGAGCAGTTCTTC
TRBJ2-5	NA	TRBD1	TRBV7-2	CASSTSGTGVGETQYF	TGTGCCAGCAGCACTTCCGGGACAGGGGTCGGTGAGACCCAGTACTTC
TRBJ2-1	NA	NA	TRBV19	CASHNYEGGGNEQFF	TGTGCCAGCCACAACTACGAGGGGGGGGGCAATGAGCAGTTCTTC
TRBJ1-5	NA	NA	TRBV19	CASSSESQPQHF	TGTGCCAGTAGTAGCGAGAGCCAGCCCCAGCATTTT
TRBJ2-5	NA	NA	TRBV18	CASSDGANQETQYF	TGTGCCAGCTCAGACGGAGCCAACCAAGAGACCCAGTACTTC
TRBJ1-4	NA	TRBD1	TRBV6-1	CASSRDRDEKLFF	TGTGCCAGCAGTCGGGACAGGGATGAAAAACTGTTTTTT
TRBJ2-1	NA	TRBD2	TRBV13	CASSLVAGGPSSYNEQFF	TGTGCCAGCAGCTTAGTAGCGGGAGGGCCGAGCTCCTACAATGAGCAGTTCTTC
TRBJ2-1	NA	NA	TRBV4-2	CASSQDLGLHNEQFF	TGTGCCAGCAGCCAAGACCTTGGACTTCACAATGAGCAGTTCTTC
TRBJ2-7	NA	NA	TRBV2	CASSLDGYEQYF	TGTGCCAGCAGTTTAGACGGTTACGAGCAGTACTTC
TRBJ1-5	NA	NA	TRBV28	CASRPGQLQPQHF	TGTGCCAGCAGGCCTGGACAGCTTCAGCCCCAGCATTTT
TRBJ2-1	NA	TRBD1	TRBV11-2	CASSLVGQGYNEQFF	TGTGCCAGCAGCTTAGTCGGACAGGGCTACAATGAGCAGTTCTTC
TRBJ1-1	NA	NA	TRBV21-1	CASSPPRWGALNTEAFF	TGTGCCAGCAGCCCGCCAAGGTGGGGGGCATTGAACACTGAAGCTTTCTTT
TRBJ2-5	once	NA	TRBV28	CASSLVQETQYF	TGTGCCAGCAGTTTGGTCCAAGAGACCCAGTACTTC
TRBJ1-5	NA	NA	TRBV28	CASGGEKGNQPQHF	TGTGCCAGCGGTGGTGAGAAGGGGAATCAGCCCCAGCATTTT
TRBJ2-7	NA	NA	TRBV2	CASSTGWGNEQYF	TGTGCCAGCAGTACCGGATGGGGCAACGAGCAGTACTTC
TRBJ2-7	NA	NA	TRBV5-1	CASSFERGEQYF	TGCGCCAGCAGCTTTGAACGGGGCGAGCAGTACTTC
TRBJ1-1	NA	TRBD1	TRBV5-1	CASSEQQGGTEAFF	TGCGCCAGCAGCGAACAACAGGGGGGCACTGAAGCTTTCTTT
TRBJ2-7	NA	NA	TRBV7-2	CASSRNQLSYEQYF	TGTGCCAGCAGCCGAAACCAACTAAGCTACGAGCAGTACTTC
TRBJ2-5	NA	NA	TRBV29-1	CSVTQGPQETQYF	TGCAGCGTTACACAGGGCCCCCAAGAGACCCAGTACTTC
TRBJ1-2	NA	TRBD1	TRBV5-8	CASSLAGGLNYGYTF	TGTGCCAGCAGCTTGGCAGGGGGCCTTAACTATGGCTACACCTTC